These 12 T cell receptor beta chains share one sample of origin, sequenced in a study of blood T cells in healthy people across ages. Sample-barcoded 5' priming and a J-beta primer mix drove a second PCR of roughly 6 to 12 cycles. TCRdb ran MiXCR on the 5' RACE reads and lists one entry per CDR3 protein. The sample lists 600,000 or so distinct CDR3 sequences, under 30% occurring once. Material: blood. These receptors were obtained from a woman older than 75 in good health.

This clonotype was observed many times. The rearrangement joins TRBV6-1 to TRBJ2-4, with 9 bases identical to TRBD1. Germline V gene sequence: CDR1 MNHNS, CDR2 SASEGT. There are 13 residues in the CDR3. V dropped 6 bases and J dropped 5; count of bases not matched to a gene: 2. For the CDR3, the DNA is TGTGCCAGCAGGACAGGGGGGGAAAACATTCAGTACTTC. Its protein product is CASRTGGENIQYF.

The rearrangement links TRBV20-1 to TRBJ1-1; D gene uncertain. The CDR3 has 13 amino acids. Trimming took 5 bases from V and 1 from J, leaving 11 bases between them. Germline CDR1 is DFQATT and CDR2 is SNEGSKA (reference sequence). CDR3 bases: TGCAGTGCTTTCGGCCTCCAGAACACTGAAGCTTTCTTT. As protein: CSAFGLQNTEAFF.

This clonotype was recorded many times. The chain joins TRBV4-1 to TRBJ1-1; 7 nucleotides agree with TRBD1. This CDR3 is 15 amino acids long. With 4 bases clipped from V and 1 base from J, the junction kept 6 bases outside the gene matches. CDR1 MGHRA and CDR2 YSYEKL come from the germline V gene. The CDR3 protein is CASSREGTANTEAFF. The CDR3 DNA follows: TGCGCCAGCAGCCGGGAAGGGACAGCGAACACTGAAGCTTTCTTT.

This clonotype has only a few counts. Its ends do not fully match the called genes, so a read error is possible. V and J are TRBV12-3 or TRBV12-4 and TRBJ2-3; 13 bases are a match to TRBD2. The CDR3 has 16 residues. For the CDR3, the DNA is TGTGCCAGCAGTTTAGGGACTAGCGGGGGTGCAGATGCGCAGTATTTT. It translates to CASSLGTSGGADAQYF.

A note on this clonotype: Since a much larger clone is just one base distant, this may be a read error. The genes are TRBV30 and TRBJ2-7; D is perhaps TRBD2 (5 bases). The germline CDR1 and CDR2 sequences are GTSNPN and SVGIG (reference sequence). This CDR3 spans 12 amino acids. The CDR3 is CAGSLRVDEQYF. The CDR3 nucleotides read TGTGCCGGGAGTTTAAGGGTGGACGAGCAGTACTTC.

J is TRBJ2-7 and V is TRBV4-3; D gene ambiguous. Germline CDR1 and CDR2: LGHNA and YSLEER. The CDR3 has 16 amino acids. V lost 0 bases and J 7 bases, leaving 19 bases between the germline ends. CDR3 nucleotides: TGCGCCAGCAGCCAAGATTTGCTCGTGGGTTTCAGGGAGCAGTACTTC. Protein sequence: CASSQDLLVGFREQYF.

V is TRBV6-5 and J is TRBJ2-2; D may be TRBD1 or TRBD2 (5 bases each). Germline CDR1 reads MNHEY; CDR2 reads SVGAGI. The CDR3 extends over 18 amino acids. V was clipped by 0 bases and J by 6 bases, with 20 bases between them. The CDR3 sequence: CASSYSKLRGDVAGELFF. The CDR3 nucleotides are TGTGCCAGCAGTTACTCTAAGTTGAGAGGGGACGTCGCCGGGGAGCTGTTTTTT.

The chain uses TRBV6-5 and TRBJ2-3; 7 nucleotides match TRBD2. Germline CDR1 and CDR2: MNHEY and SVGAGI. V shed 0 bases and J 1 base; nucleotides not matched to a gene: 10. The CDR3 totals 18 residues. CDR3 sequence: CASSYSPGLAEGTDTQYF. CDR3 coding DNA: TGTGCCAGCAGTTACTCCCCGGGGCTAGCGGAGGGCACAGATACGCAGTATTTT.

This clonotype appeared many times. This sequence joins TRBV2 and TRBJ2-3, with TRBD2 as a possible D gene (7 bases). Trimming pared 7 bases from V and 6 bases from J, leaving 17 bases between. The CDR3 totals 14 residues. The germline CDR1 and CDR2 sequences are SNHLY and FYNNEI. Here the CDR3 reads CASTLGGRLDTQYF. In DNA form, the CDR3 reads TGTGCCAGCACCCTGGGGGGGCGGCTGGATACGCAGTATTTT.

V gene TRBV6-5 combines with J gene TRBJ1-2; D call uncertain. V lost 4 bases, J lost 4 bases, and 13 bases lay in between. The CDR3 is 14 amino acids. From germline, CDR1 is MNHEY and CDR2 SVGAGI. The DNA of the CDR3 is TGTGCCAGCAGTTCCTTCGAGGACTCCTATGGCTACACCTTC. Its translation is CASSSFEDSYGYTF.

CDR3 amino acids: CSVARDHNQPQHF. In DNA, the CDR3 is TGCAGCGTTGCAAGGGACCACAATCAGCCCCAGCATTTT. The gene calls are TRBV29-1 and TRBJ1-5; tentatively, D is TRBD1 (5 bases). The CDR3 spans 13 residues. V shed 4 bases and J shed 3 bases, with 10 bases lying between them. Germline assignment: CDR1 SQVTM and CDR2 ANQGSEA.

The gene calls are TRBV13 and TRBJ2-2; 13 nucleotides agree with TRBD2. Per germline, CDR1 PRHDT and CDR2 FYEKMQ (reference sequence). The ends lost 5 bases at V and 2 bases at J; junction bases unmatched: 8. The CDR3 consists of 18 residues. The CDR3: CASSPWTSGGLNTGELFF. The CDR3 DNA reads TGTGCCAGCAGCCCCTGGACTAGCGGGGGCCTTAACACCGGGGAGCTGTTTTTT.